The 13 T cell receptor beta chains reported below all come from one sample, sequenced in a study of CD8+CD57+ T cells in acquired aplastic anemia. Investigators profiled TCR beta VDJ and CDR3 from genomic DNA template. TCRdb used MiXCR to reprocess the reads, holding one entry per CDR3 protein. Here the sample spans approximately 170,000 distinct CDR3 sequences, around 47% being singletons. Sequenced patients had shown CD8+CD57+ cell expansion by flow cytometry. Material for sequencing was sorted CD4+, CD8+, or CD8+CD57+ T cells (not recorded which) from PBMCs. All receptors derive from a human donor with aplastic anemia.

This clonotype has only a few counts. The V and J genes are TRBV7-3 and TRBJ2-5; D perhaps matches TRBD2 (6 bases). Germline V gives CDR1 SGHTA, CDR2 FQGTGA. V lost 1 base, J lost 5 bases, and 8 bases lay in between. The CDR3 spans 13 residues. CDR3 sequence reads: CASSLMEGETQYF. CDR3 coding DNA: TGTGCCAGCAGCTTAATGGAGGGGGAGACCCAGTACTTC.

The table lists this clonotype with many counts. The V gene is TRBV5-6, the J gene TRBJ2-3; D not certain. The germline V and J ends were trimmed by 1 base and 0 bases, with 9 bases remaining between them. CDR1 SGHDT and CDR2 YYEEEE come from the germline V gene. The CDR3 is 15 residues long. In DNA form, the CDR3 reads TGTGCCAGCAGCTTGCCGACAAGAAGCACAGATACGCAGTATTTT. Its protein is CASSLPTRSTDTQYF.

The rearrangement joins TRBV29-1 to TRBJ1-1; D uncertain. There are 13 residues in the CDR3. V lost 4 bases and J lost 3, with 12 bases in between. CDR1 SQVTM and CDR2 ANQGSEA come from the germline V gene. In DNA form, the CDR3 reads TGCAGCGTTGTTGCTGCGGAGGACACTGAAGCTTTCTTT. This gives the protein CSVVAAEDTEAFF.

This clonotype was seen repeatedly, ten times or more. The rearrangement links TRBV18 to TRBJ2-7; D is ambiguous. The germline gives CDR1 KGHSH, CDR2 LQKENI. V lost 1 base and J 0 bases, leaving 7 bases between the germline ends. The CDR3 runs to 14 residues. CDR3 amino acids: CASSPQHNSYEQYF. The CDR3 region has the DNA TGTGCCAGCTCACCACAACACAACTCCTACGAGCAGTACTTC.

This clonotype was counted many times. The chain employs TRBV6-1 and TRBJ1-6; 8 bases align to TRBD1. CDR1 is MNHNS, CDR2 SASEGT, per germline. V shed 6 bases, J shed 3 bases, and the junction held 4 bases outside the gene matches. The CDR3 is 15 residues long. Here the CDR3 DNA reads TGTGCCAGCAGGGCGGACAGGGTCTATAATTCACCCCTCCACTTT. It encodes CASRADRVYNSPLHF.

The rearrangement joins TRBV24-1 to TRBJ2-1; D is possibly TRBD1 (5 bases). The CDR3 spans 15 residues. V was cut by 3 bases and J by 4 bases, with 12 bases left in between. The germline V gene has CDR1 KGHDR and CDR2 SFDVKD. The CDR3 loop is CATSDALTAYNEQFF. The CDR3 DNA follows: TGTGCCACCAGTGATGCACTGACAGCATACAATGAGCAGTTCTTC.

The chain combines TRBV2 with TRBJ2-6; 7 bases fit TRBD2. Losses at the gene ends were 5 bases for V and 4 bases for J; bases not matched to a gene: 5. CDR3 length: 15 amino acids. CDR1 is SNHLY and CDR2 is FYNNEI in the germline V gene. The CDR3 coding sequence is TGTGCCAGCAGTTTAAATAGCGGGGGGGCCAACGTCCTGACTTTC. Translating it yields CASSLNSGGANVLTF.

Written as DNA, the CDR3 is TGTGCCAGCAGCCTAAGTAGGGGGCTCTCGAACACTGAAGCTTTCTTT. Amino acids: CASSLSRGLSNTEAFF. This chain connects TRBV11-2 to TRBJ1-1; 7 bases fit TRBD1. The CDR3 sequence is 16 residues long. J lost 1 base, V lost 5 bases, and 10 bases had no gene match. CDR1 is SGHAT, CDR2 FQNNGV, per germline. Supplemented by reference TRBV11-2 and TRBJ1-1, the full variable domain reads EAGVAQSPRYKIIEKRQSVAFWCNPISGHATLYWYQQILGQGPKLLIQFQNNGVVDDSQLPKDRFSAERLKGVDSTLKIQPAKLEDSAVYLCASSLSRGLSNTEAFFGQGTRLTVV.

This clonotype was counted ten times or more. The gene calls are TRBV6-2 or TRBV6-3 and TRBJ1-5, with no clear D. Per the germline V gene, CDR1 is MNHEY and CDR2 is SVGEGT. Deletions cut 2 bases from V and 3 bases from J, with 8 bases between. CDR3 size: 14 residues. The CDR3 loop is CASSYDSINQPQHF. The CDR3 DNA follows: TGTGCCAGCAGTTACGACTCTATCAATCAGCCCCAGCATTTT.

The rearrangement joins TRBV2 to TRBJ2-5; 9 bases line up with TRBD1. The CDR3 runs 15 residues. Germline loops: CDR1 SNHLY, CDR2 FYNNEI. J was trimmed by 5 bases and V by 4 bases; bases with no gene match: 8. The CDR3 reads CASSGGQGGWETQYF. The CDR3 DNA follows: TGTGCCAGCAGTGGGGGACAGGGCGGATGGGAGACCCAGTACTTC.

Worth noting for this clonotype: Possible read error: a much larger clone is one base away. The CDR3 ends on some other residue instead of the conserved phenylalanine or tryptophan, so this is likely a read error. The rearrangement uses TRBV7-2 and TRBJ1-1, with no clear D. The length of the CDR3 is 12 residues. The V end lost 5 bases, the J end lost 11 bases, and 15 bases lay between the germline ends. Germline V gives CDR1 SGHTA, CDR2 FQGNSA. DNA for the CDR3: TGTGCCAGCAGCAATCAAGGGTTCGGGGCTTTCTCT. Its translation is CASSNQGFGAFS.

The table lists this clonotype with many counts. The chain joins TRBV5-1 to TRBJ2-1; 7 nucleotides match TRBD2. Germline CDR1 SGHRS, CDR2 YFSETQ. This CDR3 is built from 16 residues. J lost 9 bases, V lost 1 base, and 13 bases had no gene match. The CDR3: CASSLWGGTNMGEQFF. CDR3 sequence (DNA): TGCGCCAGCAGCTTGTGGGGAGGGACTAACATGGGTGAGCAGTTCTTC.

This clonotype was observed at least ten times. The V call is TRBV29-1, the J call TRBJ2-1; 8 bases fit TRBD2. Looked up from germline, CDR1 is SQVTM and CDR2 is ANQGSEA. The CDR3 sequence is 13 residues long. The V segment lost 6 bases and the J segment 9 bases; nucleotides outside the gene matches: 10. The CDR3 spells CSVATGGRGEQFF. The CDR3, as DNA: TGCAGCGTCGCCACGGGGGGGCGGGGTGAGCAGTTCTTC.